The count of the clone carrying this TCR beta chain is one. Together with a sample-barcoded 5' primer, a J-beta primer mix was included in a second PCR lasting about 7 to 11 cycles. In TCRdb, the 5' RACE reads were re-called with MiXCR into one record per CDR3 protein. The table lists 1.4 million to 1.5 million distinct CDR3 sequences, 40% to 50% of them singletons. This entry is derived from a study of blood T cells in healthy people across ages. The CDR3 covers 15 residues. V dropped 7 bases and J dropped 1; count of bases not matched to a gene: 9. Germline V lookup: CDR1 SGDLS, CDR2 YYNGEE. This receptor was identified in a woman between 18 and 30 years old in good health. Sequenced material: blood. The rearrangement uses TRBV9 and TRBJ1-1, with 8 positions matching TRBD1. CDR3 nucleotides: TGTGCCAGCGGCAACGGTGACAGGGGGAACACTGAAGCTTTCTTT. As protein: CASGNGDRGNTEAFF.